This T cell receptor beta chain emerged from a study of cytomegalovirus exposure and HLA in healthy donors. From germline, CDR1 is SQVTM and CDR2 ANQGSEA. Deletions cut 0 bases from V and 0 bases from J, with 17 bases between. The CDR3 contains 17 residues. Study-wide results and limits: The classifier, whose performance was assessed in both the original and validation cohorts, reportedly diagnosed cytomegalovirus status with high specificity and sensitivity.

The PCR employed 60 Vbeta primers together with 13 Jbeta primers. Produced via immunoSEQ multiplex PCR; TCRdb's table is partial and in-frame only. This sample has over 150,000 clones, with roughly 80% found just once. Comments on this clone: Its antigen is undetermined.

Material: PBMCs. This sequence was found in a human donor in good health. The chain has TRBV29-1 and TRBJ1-1; tentatively, D is TRBD1 (5 bases). CDR3 sequence reads: CSVEDWGDYIMNTEAFF. CDR3 nucleotides: TGCAGCGTTGAAGATTGGGGGGATTACATTATGAACACTGAAGCTTTCTTT.